Sequencing of this TCR beta chain was carried out in a study of blood T cells in healthy people across ages. Findings and limits, study-wide: Possibly, changes in expanded clonotypes were confounded because donor CMV status was unknown.

Germline V gene lookup returns CDR1 MGHDK and CDR2 SYGVNS. The CDR3 is 11 amino acids. Trimming took off 3 bases at V and 13 bases at J, with 10 bases between the two ends. With respect to this clonotype: Antigen: not known.

A second roughly 6 to 12 cycle PCR used barcoded and J-beta primers. Each cDNA molecule received a tag from a template-switch adaptor that had 12 random nucleotides. Per sample, CDR3-containing paired-end reads numbered at least 2.5 million. TCRdb redid the calling of the 5' RACE reads with MiXCR, one entry per CDR3 protein. The sample lists about 580,000 distinct CDR3 sequences, under 55% seen once, with roughly 25% in the top ten. The TCR was taken from an elderly man in good health. Sequencing input: blood. V is TRBV25-1 and J is TRBJ2-1; D remains unclear. As DNA, the CDR3 is TGTGCCAGCAGTGATGGTTACGACCAGTTCTTC. This sequence encodes CASSDGYDQFF.